The clone carrying this T cell receptor (beta chain) has just a few counts. Its specificity is not known. In the library, individual cDNA molecules carried attached unique molecular identifiers. MiXCR was run by TCRdb on the 5' RACE reads, yielding one entry per CDR3 protein. Of more than 80,000 distinct CDR3 sequences in the sample, roughly 15% were seen once. The sample comes from a study of early T cells in non-severe SARS-CoV-2 infection. Across the study: The input, bulk RNA from unsorted whole blood, was sequenced, and chains were unpaired. Study-wide results and limits: Matching against VDJdb likely underestimated virus-specific expansions, favoring anti-spike CD8.

The trim removed 4 bases at V and 7 bases at J, leaving 8 bases unmatched. Germline CDR1 SGHRS, CDR2 YFSETQ. This CDR3 comprises 16 residues. This clonotype was sampled from an adult who was a healthcare worker with PCR-confirmed SARS-CoV-2 infection or an uninfected control (not recorded which). The J gene is TRBJ2-1, the V gene TRBV5-1, with 13 bases fitting TRBD2. The sample taken for sequencing was whole blood. The CDR3 DNA is TGCGCCAGCAGCAAGCTCCGGACTAGCGGGAGAAATGAGCAGTTCTTC. The encoded protein is CASSKLRTSGRNEQFF.